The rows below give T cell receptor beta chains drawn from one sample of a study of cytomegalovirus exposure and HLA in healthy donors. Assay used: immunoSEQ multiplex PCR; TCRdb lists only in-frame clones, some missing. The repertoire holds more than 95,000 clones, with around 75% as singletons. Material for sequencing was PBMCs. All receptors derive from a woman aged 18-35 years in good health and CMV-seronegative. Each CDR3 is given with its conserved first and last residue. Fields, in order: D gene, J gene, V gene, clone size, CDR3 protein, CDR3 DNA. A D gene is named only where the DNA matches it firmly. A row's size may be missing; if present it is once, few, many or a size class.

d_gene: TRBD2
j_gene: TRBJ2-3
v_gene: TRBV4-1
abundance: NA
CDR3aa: CASSQRTSGGGDTQYF
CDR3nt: TGCGCCAGCAGCCAGAGGACTAGCGGGGGTGGGGATACGCAGTATTTT

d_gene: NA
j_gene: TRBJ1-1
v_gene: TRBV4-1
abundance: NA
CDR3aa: CASSQDPLSGSFAEAFF
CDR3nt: TGCGCCAGCAGCCAAGATCCGTTATCCGGGAGTTTCGCTGAAGCTTTCTTT

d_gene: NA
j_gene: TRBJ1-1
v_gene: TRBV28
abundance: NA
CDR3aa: CASVWGRGYTEAFF
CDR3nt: TGTGCCAGTGTGTGGGGGCGAGGGTACACTGAAGCTTTCTTT

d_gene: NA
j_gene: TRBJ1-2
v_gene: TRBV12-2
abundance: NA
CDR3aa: CASRPESGYYGYTF
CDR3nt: TGTGCAAGTCGCCCAGAATCAGGGTACTATGGCTACACCTTC

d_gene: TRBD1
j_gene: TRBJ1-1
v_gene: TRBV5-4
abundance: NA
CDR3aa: CASSAGDRRVQAEAFF
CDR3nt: TGTGCCAGCAGCGCAGGGGACAGAAGGGTGCAGGCTGAAGCTTTCTTT

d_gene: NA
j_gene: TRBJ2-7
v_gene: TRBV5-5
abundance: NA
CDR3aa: CASSLTFRTGGTAPGEQYF
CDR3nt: TGTGCCAGCAGCCTAACTTTTCGGACAGGAGGGACAGCACCGGGGGAGCAGTACTTC

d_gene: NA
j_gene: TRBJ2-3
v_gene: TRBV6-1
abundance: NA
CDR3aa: CASLRTYTDTQYF
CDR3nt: TGTGCCAGCTTGCGGACATACACAGATACGCAGTATTTT

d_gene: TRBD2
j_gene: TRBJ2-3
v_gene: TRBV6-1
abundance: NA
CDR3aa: CASSERTSGVVSYTQYF
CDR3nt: TGTGCCAGCAGTGAGCGGACTAGCGGGGTTGTAAGCTATACGCAGTATTTT

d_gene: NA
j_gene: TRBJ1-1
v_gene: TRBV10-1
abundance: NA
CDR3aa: CASSRGEAFF
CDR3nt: TGCGCCAGCAGTCGGGGTGAAGCTTTCTTT

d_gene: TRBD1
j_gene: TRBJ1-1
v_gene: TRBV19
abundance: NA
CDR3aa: CASRGQGMRGNTEAFF
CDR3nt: TGTGCCAGTAGGGGACAGGGAATGAGAGGAAACACTGAAGCTTTCTTT

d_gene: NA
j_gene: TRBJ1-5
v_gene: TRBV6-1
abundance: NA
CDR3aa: CASSEGPKKPQHF
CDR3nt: TGTGCCAGCAGTGAGGGGCCGAAGAAGCCCCAGCATTTT

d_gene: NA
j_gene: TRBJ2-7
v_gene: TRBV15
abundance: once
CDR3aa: CATSRDPTYEQYF
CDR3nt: TGTGCCACCAGCAGAGATCCAACCTACGAGCAGTACTTC

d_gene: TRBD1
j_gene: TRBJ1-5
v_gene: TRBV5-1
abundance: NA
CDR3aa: CASSLGQGGSNQPQHF
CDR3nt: TGCGCCAGCAGCTTGGGGCAGGGGGGTAGCAATCAGCCCCAGCATTTT

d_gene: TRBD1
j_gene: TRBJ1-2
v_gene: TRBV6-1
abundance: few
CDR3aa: CASSGRDRGPFGYTF
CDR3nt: TGTGCCAGCAGTGGCCGGGACAGGGGGCCTTTTGGCTACACCTTC

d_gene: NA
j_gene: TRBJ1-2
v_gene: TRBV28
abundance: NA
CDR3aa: CASSLSQVNYGYTF
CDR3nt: TGTGCCAGCAGTTTGAGTCAAGTTAACTATGGCTACACCTTC

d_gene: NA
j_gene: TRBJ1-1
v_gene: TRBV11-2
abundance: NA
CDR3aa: CASSLEGVGAEAFF
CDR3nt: TGTGCCAGCAGCTTAGAAGGAGTTGGTGCTGAAGCTTTCTTT

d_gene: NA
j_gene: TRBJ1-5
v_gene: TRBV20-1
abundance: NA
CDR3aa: CSARSGQPQHF
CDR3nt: TGCAGTGCTCGGTCGGGTCAGCCCCAGCATTTT

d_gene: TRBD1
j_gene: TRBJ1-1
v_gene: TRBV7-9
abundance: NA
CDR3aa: CASSPSTGMNTEAFF
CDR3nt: TGTGCCAGCAGCCCATCGACAGGGATGAACACTGAAGCTTTCTTT

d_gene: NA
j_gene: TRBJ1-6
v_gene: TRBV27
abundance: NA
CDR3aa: CASRHRVSTYNSPLHF
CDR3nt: TGTGCCAGCAGACACAGGGTATCCACCTATAATTCACCCCTCCACTTT

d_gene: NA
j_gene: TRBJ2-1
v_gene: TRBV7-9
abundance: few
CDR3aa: CASSPGSGQFF
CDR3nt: TGTGCCAGCAGCCCTGGTTCGGGGCAGTTCTTC

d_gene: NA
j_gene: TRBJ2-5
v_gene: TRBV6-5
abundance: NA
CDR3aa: CASSWGSSSQEAQYF
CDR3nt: TGTGCCAGCAGCTGGGGCTCGTCCAGCCAAGAAGCCCAGTACTTC

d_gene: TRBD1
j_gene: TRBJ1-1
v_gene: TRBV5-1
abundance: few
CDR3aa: CASSLYDRGSTEAFF
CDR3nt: TGCGCCAGCAGCTTGTACGACAGGGGGAGCACTGAAGCTTTCTTT